This passage covers 6 T cell receptor beta chains from one sample sequenced in a study of T cells in Graves' hyperthyroidism and ophthalmopathy. Researchers took RNA transcripts and amplified the TCR beta CDR3 regions from them. The HTBI primer set served for first-round RT-PCR of the TCR CDR3. TCRdb recomputed calls from the multiplex PCR reads with MiXCR, one row per CDR3 protein. The sample records roughly 290,000 distinct CDR3 sequences, 13% being singletons. The sample consisted of blood. These receptors originate from a woman under 40 with Graves' hyperthyroidism that later progressed to Graves' ophthalmopathy.

The table lists this clonotype with many counts. This sequence joins TRBV6-2 or TRBV6-3 and TRBJ1-2; possible D gene TRBD1, 5 bases. In germline, CDR1 is MNHEY, CDR2 SVGEGT. The V end was cut by 5 bases, the J end by 8 bases, with 12 bases between. The CDR3 runs 12 residues. In DNA form, the CDR3 reads TGTGCCAGCAGTCTCCCCGCAGGGGGCTACACCTTC. This codes for CASSLPAGGYTF.

CDR3 in DNA: TGCGCCAGCAGCCAAGATTTAGGGCTAGTGGGAGCGGAGACCCAGTACTTC. Protein: CASSQDLGLVGAETQYF. V gene TRBV4-3 combines with J gene TRBJ2-5; tentative D call: TRBD2 (5 bases). Germline V gene data show CDR1 as LGHNA and CDR2 as YSLEER. The ends were cut back, 0 bases at V and 5 bases at J, with 19 bases in the middle. The CDR3 has 17 residues.

This clonotype appeared a few times. V and J are TRBV7-8 and TRBJ2-6; D is unclear. This CDR3 has 15 amino acids. From germline, CDR1 is SGHVS and CDR2 FQNEAQ. Trimming cost V 1 base and J 0 bases, with 4 bases left between them. The CDR3 spells CASSLDFSGANVLTF. The CDR3 DNA follows: TGTGCCAGCAGCTTAGACTTCTCTGGGGCCAACGTCCTGACTTTC. Supplemented by reference TRBV7-8 and TRBJ2-6, the full variable domain reads GAGVSQSPRYKVAKRGQDVALRCDPISGHVSLFWYQQALGQGPEFLTYFQNEAQLDKSGLPSDRFFAERPEGSVSTLKIQRTQQEDSAVYLCASSLDFSGANVLTFGAGSRLTVL.

The rearrangement joins TRBV25-1 to TRBJ1-6; no clear D. The ends were cut back, 9 bases at V and 4 bases at J, with 10 bases in the middle. CDR3 length equals 13 residues. Germline V gene data show CDR1 as MGHDK and CDR2 as SYGVNS. CDR3 protein: CASTRHYNSPLHF. DNA for the CDR3: TGTGCCAGTACCCGACATTATAATTCACCCCTCCACTTT.

V usage is TRBV19 and J usage is TRBJ2-7; D gene ambiguous. The CDR3 is 11 amino acids. Trimming pared 6 bases from V and 3 bases from J, leaving 6 bases between. Germline CDR1 and CDR2: LNHDA and SQIVND (reference sequence). The CDR3 region has the DNA TGTGCCAGTAGAGGGAACTACGAGCAGTACTTC. Residues: CASRGNYEQYF. Complete variable domain (other parts from reference TRBV19 and TRBJ2-7): DGGITQSPKYLFRKEGQNVTLSCEQNLNHDAMYWYRQDPGQGLRLIYYSQIVNDFQKGDIAEGYSVSREKKESFPLTVTSAQKNPTAFYLCASRGNYEQYFGPGTRLTVT.

This clonotype was counted ten times or more. The genes are TRBV6-1 and TRBJ2-1, with 8 nucleotides matching TRBD2. Germline CDR1 MNHNS, CDR2 SASEGT. V gave up 5 bases and J gave up 7 bases; unmatched junction bases: 19. CDR3 length: 18 residues. CDR3 bases: TGTGCCAGCAGTTTATCCCGAGTTGTTGCGGGAGGTAGGAATGAGCAGTTCTTC. Translated: CASSLSRVVAGGRNEQFF.